This T cell receptor (beta chain) was obtained from a study of blood T cell repertoires in COVID-19. The length of the CDR3 is 14 residues. Germline V gene sequence: CDR1 MNHEY, CDR2 SVGAGI. Trimming pared 2 bases from V and 3 bases from J, leaving 8 bases between. Participant-reported clinical history was the basis for cohort assignment. Sequencing used immunoSEQ multiplex PCR; TCRdb keeps in-frame clones, though not all of them. The sample lists some 390,000 clones; approximately 92% were seen once. The chain has TRBV6-5 and TRBJ1-5, with D unresolved. The sequencing input was PBMCs or T cells enriched from blood (not recorded which). The clonotype was recovered from a man aged 25-45 years who had recovered from COVID-19. In nucleotides, the CDR3 is TGTGCCAGCAGTTACAGTCAGGACAATCAGCCCCAGCATTTT. This gives the protein CASSYSQDNQPQHF.